This is a list of T cell receptor beta chains from one sample in a study of CD8+CD57+ T cells in acquired aplastic anemia. Each CDR3 protein is one row after TCRdb ran MiXCR on the reads. The sample records about 180,000 distinct CDR3 sequences, 45% to 60% being singletons. Sequences were obtained from sorted CD4+, CD8+, or CD8+CD57+ T cells (not recorded which) from PBMCs. These receptors all come from a human donor with aplastic anemia. CDR3s include the opening cysteine and the closing phenylalanine or tryptophan. The D gene is left open where the match is weak.

TRBV28	TRBD2	TRBJ2-7	CASKSGGAHEQYF
TRBV10-3	.	TRBJ2-2	CAISEKGGGVTGELFF
TRBV7-8	.	TRBJ2-1	CASSYSTNEQFF
TRBV10-3	TRBD1	TRBJ1-2	CAISERDRDYGYTF
TRBV7-2	TRBD2	TRBJ2-3	CASRPSGGVDTQYF
TRBV5-1	TRBD1	TRBJ2-5	CASSFTGGQETQYF
TRBV7-3	.	TRBJ2-1	CASSWKVNEQFF
TRBV10-2	.	TRBJ1-1	CASRSLSGDTEAFF
TRBV4-1	.	TRBJ1-1	CASSQELSASEAFF
TRBV3-1	.	TRBJ1-6	CASSPTAWTLHF
TRBV5-1	.	TRBJ2-2	CASSLEGVTGELFF
TRBV20-1	TRBD1	TRBJ2-1	CSGEGAMTGGSEQFF
TRBV20-1	.	TRBJ1-1	CSAREAGVYEAFF
TRBV4-1	TRBD1	TRBJ1-2	CASSQEQGAKVYGYTF
TRBV6-1	.	TRBJ1-3	CASSADMSGNTIYF
TRBV19	TRBD1	TRBJ1-2	CASSTRQGDYAF
TRBV7-4	TRBD2	TRBJ2-5	CASSATSGAGVTQYF
TRBV20-1	TRBD2	TRBJ2-5	CSARSHTSGGWETQYF
TRBV2	.	TRBJ2-5	CASRGYQETQYF
TRBV24-1	.	TRBJ2-7	CATSDPLRGYEQYF
TRBV19	TRBD2	TRBJ2-3	CASRLSGDTQYF
TRBV7-9	TRBD1	TRBJ1-1	CASSLQGGSTFF
TRBV5-8	.	TRBJ2-7	CASSLVVGVTSYEQYF
TRBV4-2	.	TRBJ2-3	CASSQASTDTQYF
TRBV5-1	.	TRBJ2-3	CASSPGFTDTQYF
TRBV10-1	TRBD1	TRBJ1-5	CASSASGQGLSNQPQHF
TRBV7-9	.	TRBJ2-7	CASSLEHAYEQYF
TRBV29-1	TRBD1	TRBJ2-1	CSVDPGQVDEQFF
TRBV25-1	TRBD1	TRBJ2-6	CASSDPWTGGYSGANVLTF